This T cell receptor beta chain emerged from a study of T cell responses to AZD1222 COVID-19 vaccine. CDR1 and CDR2 (germline): SGHTA, FQGNSA. Trimming removed 1 base from V and 7 bases from J; junction bases left unmatched: 15. CDR3 length: 18 residues. TCRdb keeps only in-frame clones here, not all; method: immunoSEQ multiplex PCR. This sample has some 130,000 clones; about nine tenths occur once, and the top ten carry 6.9%. This chain uses TRBV7-2 with TRBJ2-1; 8 positions agree with TRBD2. The sequenced sample was peripheral blood, obtained on day 0 of AZD1222 vaccination. This TCR came from an adult in good health. This CDR3 is CASSLDPSFVAGSNEQFF. CDR3 in DNA: TGTGCCAGCAGCTTAGACCCCTCCTTTGTAGCGGGGTCAAATGAGCAGTTCTTC.